These T cell receptor beta chains were read from a single sample in a study of cytomegalovirus exposure and HLA in healthy donors. Profiling relied on immunoSEQ multiplex PCR, and the TCRdb table lists in-frame clones only, not all of them. The sample has approximately 140,000 clones, 60% to 85% seen once; the top ten hold around 6.5%. The sample was PBMCs. These receptors came from a man aged 45-60 years in good health and CMV-seropositive. The conserved cysteine and the conserved F or W are not part of the CDR3 here.

>TRBV4-1|TRBJ1-2
ASSPPPGAYKANYGYT
>TRBV6-6|TRBJ1-4
ASGTGVEKLF
>TRBV15|TRBJ2-3
ATSREPLAIRTDTQY
>TRBV28|TRBJ1-5
ASSRPGFGQH
>TRBV5-5|TRBJ1-1
ASSLGSGIEAF
>TRBV4-1|TRBJ2-4
ASSQGQGRRNIQY
>TRBV28|TRBJ1-2
ASMAGGAYGYT
>TRBV29-1|TRBJ2-3
SVEHEPPGQGKDTQY
>TRBV4-1|TRBJ2-7
ASSQSASGGTEQY
>TRBV5-1|TRBJ1-1
ASSIEGGTEAF
>TRBV28|TRBJ2-7
AGRGQASYEQY
>TRBV6-6|TRBJ1-1
ASSPGGQEAF
>TRBV6-6|TRBJ2-3
ASSERTESTDTQY
>TRBV4-2|TRBJ2-3
ASSQESLAGDTDTQY
>TRBV6-1|TRBJ1-2
ASSGDRVINYGYT
>TRBV2|TRBJ1-4
ASSAGIATNEKLF
>TRBV7-8|TRBJ1-1
ASVSGKSNTEAF
>TRBV2|TRBJ2-3
ASSAVGTDTQY
>TRBV7-6|TRBJ2-7
ASSGAGLAASYEQY
>TRBV2|TRBJ2-1
ASSRDSNEQF
>TRBV6-1|TRBJ2-7
ASSDGTGVGEQY
>TRBV12-5|TRBJ1-1
ASGFDRGNTEAF
>TRBV9|TRBJ2-1
ASSPRPSGRPNEQF
>TRBV19|TRBJ1-2
ASSTRDRSTANYGYT
>TRBV7-9|TRBJ2-2
ASRGNDRAGTGELF
>TRBV10-3|TRBJ2-1
AIREGEGSGIGNEQF
>TRBV7-9|TRBJ2-1
ASSSGTGGDNEQF
>TRBV25-1|TRBJ1-1
ASSDPRSTPTEAF
>TRBV30|TRBJ2-7
AWSALGREDEQY
>TRBV4-1|TRBJ2-3
ASSRTRGVPDTQY
>TRBV18|TRBJ1-6
ASSPGRGGSYNSPLH
>TRBV5-1|-
ASSLAGTRAYEQY
>TRBV7-7|TRBJ2-5
ASSRDRTETQY
>TRBV5-1|TRBJ1-1
ASSLAGQGLGEAF
>TRBV4-2|TRBJ2-7
ASSQQFGQEYEQY
>TRBV30|TRBJ2-7
AWRGGRAYEQY